The next 27 T cell receptor beta chains were all read from a single sample in a study of memory CD4+ T cells and cytomegalovirus serostatus. Single viable CD3+CD4+CD8-CD45RO+ cells were sorted as the memory CD4+ T cells. Assay: immunoSEQ multiplex PCR; the TCRdb copy retains only in-frame clones and omits some. Among 45,000 to 60,000 clones listed, around 74% were seen once. The sequencing input was memory CD4+ T cells from blood. All receptors come from an adult in good health and CMV-seropositive.

The rearrangement uses TRBV11-2 and TRBJ2-7; D is unclear. Germline CDR1 is SGHAT and CDR2 is FQNNGV. Trimming stripped 5 bases from V and 5 bases from J, with 10 bases between. The CDR3 sequence is 12 residues long. The CDR3 region is CASSPTSDEQYF. In DNA form, the CDR3 reads TGTGCCAGCAGCCCCACAAGTGACGAGCAGTACTTC.

V usage is TRBV7-2 and J usage is TRBJ1-2; TRBD1 is a possible D gene (5 bases). Trimming took off 4 bases at V and 4 bases at J, with 13 bases between the two ends. The CDR3 extends over 14 amino acids. In germline, CDR1 is SGHTA, CDR2 FQGNSA. CDR3 coding DNA: TGTGCCAGCAGCTCCCCCGGGACGGCCTATGGCTACACCTTC. Protein product: CASSSPGTAYGYTF.

The chain carries TRBV5-6 and TRBJ2-4; maybe TRBD1 (6 bases). The CDR3 length is 17 residues. Per the germline V gene, CDR1 is SGHDT and CDR2 is YYEEEE. Trimming took off 4 bases at V and 8 bases at J, with 25 bases between the two ends. The CDR3 coding sequence is TGTGCCAGCAGCCCGAGAACCAGGGGCGCTCTGGTTGACATTCAGTACTTC. Its protein is CASSPRTRGALVDIQYF.

This clone was counted only a few times. This chain joins TRBV6-1 and TRBJ2-7; D is unresolved. Trimming stripped 3 bases from V and 5 bases from J, with 8 bases between. Germline V gene sequence: CDR1 MNHNS, CDR2 SASEGT. The CDR3 consists of 12 residues. CDR3 residues: CASSDPGDEQYF. DNA of the CDR3: TGTGCCAGCAGTGATCCGGGTGACGAGCAGTACTTC.

The chain employs TRBV7-9 and TRBJ2-1; TRBD1 or TRBD2 may be the D gene (5 bases each). V lost 5 bases and J 5 bases, leaving 16 bases between the germline ends. CDR3 length: 15 residues. The V gene's germline CDR1 is SEHNR and CDR2 FQNEAQ (reference sequence). CDR3 in amino acids: CASSPMGDVHNEQFF. The CDR3 DNA follows: TGTGCCAGCAGCCCCATGGGGGACGTCCACAATGAGCAGTTCTTC.

The chain combines TRBV7-9 with TRBJ1-6; D unclear. Germline CDR1 SEHNR, CDR2 FQNEAQ (reference sequence). The CDR3 contains 13 residues. Trimming removed 5 bases from V and 8 bases from J, with 10 bases in between. CDR3 DNA sequence: TGTGCCAGCAGCCAAACGTGGGATTCACCCCTCCACTTT. This codes for CASSQTWDSPLHF.

This chain uses TRBV6-6 with TRBJ1-4, with D possibly matching TRBD1 (5 bases). CDR1 and CDR2 (germline): MNHNY, SVGAGI (reference sequence). CDR3 length: 15 amino acids. V dropped 2 bases and J dropped 8 bases, with 15 bases sitting between them. The CDR3: CASSYGRRVEEKLFF. DNA of the CDR3: TGTGCCAGCAGTTACGGGCGCAGGGTAGAGGAAAAACTGTTTTTT.

J is TRBJ1-6 and V is TRBV7-9; no clear D. The CDR3 length is 15 residues. V lost 5 bases and J lost 8, with 16 bases in between. Germline assignment: CDR1 SEHNR and CDR2 FQNEAQ (reference sequence). The CDR3 sequence: CASSLALGSDSPLHF. CDR3 nucleotide sequence: TGTGCCAGCAGCCTGGCCCTGGGCAGCGATTCACCCCTCCACTTT.

The chain uses TRBV29-1 and TRBJ1-1; 12 positions match TRBD1. CDR3 size: 15 residues. The trim removed 5 bases at V and 3 bases at J, leaving 7 bases unmatched. Per germline, CDR1 SQVTM and CDR2 ANQGSEA. CDR3: CSVIGTGGGYTEAFF. CDR3 coding DNA: TGCAGCGTTATCGGGACAGGGGGCGGGTACACTGAAGCTTTCTTT.

This clone was detected only once. This chain links TRBV19 with TRBJ1-1; D is undetermined. The CDR3 runs 11 residues. Germline CDR1 LNHDA, CDR2 SQIVND (reference sequence). Trimming took off 7 bases at V and 1 base at J, with 4 bases between the two ends. CDR3 in amino acids: CASKANTEAFF. The CDR3 DNA reads as TGTGCCAGTAAAGCGAACACTGAAGCTTTCTTT.

J is TRBJ2-3 and V is TRBV4-2; D unresolved. This CDR3 comprises 12 residues. With 4 bases removed from V and 6 bases from J, the gap between germline ends came to 8 bases. Germline V lookup: CDR1 LGHNA, CDR2 YNFKEQ. The CDR3 DNA reads as TGTGCCAGCAGCCGAACCTTGGATACGCAGTATTTT. Translation: CASSRTLDTQYF.

V gene TRBV19 combines with J gene TRBJ1-5, with 10 bases matching TRBD1. V was clipped by 6 bases and J by 7 bases; unmatched bases: 9. Germline V gives CDR1 LNHDA, CDR2 SQIVND (reference sequence). CDR3 length: 15 residues. The CDR3 DNA follows: TGTGCCAGTAGACCGACAGGGGGCGCAGTACAGCCCCAGCATTTT. Protein: CASRPTGGAVQPQHF.

A few counts support this clone. This chain links TRBV19 with TRBJ1-3, with D uncertain. Trimming removed 4 bases from V and 4 bases from J, with 8 bases in between. This CDR3 is 13 amino acids long. From germline, CDR1 is LNHDA and CDR2 SQIVND (reference sequence). CDR3 sequence (DNA): TGTGCCAGTAGTAGGCAGCCCGGAAACACCATATATTTT. Translation gives CASSRQPGNTIYF. The variable domain in full, with the rest retrieved from reference TRBV19 and TRBJ1-3, is DGGITQSPKYLFRKEGQNVTLSCEQNLNHDAMYWYRQDPGQGLRLIYYSQIVNDFQKGDIAEGYSVSREKKESFPLTVTSAQKNPTAFYLCASSRQPGNTIYFGEGSWLTVV.

V gene TRBV7-6 combines with J gene TRBJ1-2; TRBD1 is a possible D gene (5 bases). With 2 bases removed from V and 2 bases from J, the gap between germline ends came to 6 bases. The CDR3 length is 13 residues. In germline, CDR1 is SGHVS, CDR2 FNYEAQ. CDR3 protein: CASSLRQNYGYTF. CDR3 DNA sequence: TGTGCCAGCAGCTTACGACAGAACTATGGCTACACCTTC.

The chain carries TRBV29-1 and TRBJ1-1, with TRBD1 as a possible D gene (5 bases). Per germline, CDR1 SQVTM and CDR2 ANQGSEA. V lost 4 bases to trimming and J lost 13 bases, with 19 bases between them. This CDR3 comprises 12 residues. CDR3 sequence: CSVGGAGELGFF. CDR3 bases: TGCAGCGTTGGCGGGGCAGGCGAGTTAGGTTTCTTT.

This clone turned up a few times. The V and J genes are TRBV7-2 and TRBJ1-2; a weak D match, TRBD1 (5 bases). Between the trimmed V and J ends, which lost 5 bases and 4 bases, there was a span of 17 bases. There are 15 residues in the CDR3. Germline V CDR1 and CDR2: SGHTA, FQGNSA. CDR3 protein: CASSQTGGSGYGYTF. DNA of the CDR3: TGTGCCAGCAGCCAAACAGGTGGTTCTGGCTATGGCTACACCTTC.

This chain connects TRBV6-6 to TRBJ2-7; either TRBD1 or TRBD2 may fit D (5 bases each). The CDR3 covers 14 residues. Trimming shortened V by 4 bases and J by 7 bases, and 17 bases separated the two germline ends. Germline assignment: CDR1 MNHNY and CDR2 SVGAGI (reference sequence). CDR3 in DNA: TGTGCCAGCAGTTCCCCGGGGCAGCGATTGGAGCAGTACTTC. This sequence encodes CASSSPGQRLEQYF.

This chain connects TRBV5-1 to TRBJ2-4; D is perhaps TRBD1 or TRBD2 (5 bases each). This CDR3 spans 14 amino acids. V gave up 4 bases and J gave up 4 bases, with 12 bases separating them. Germline assignment: CDR1 SGHRS and CDR2 YFSETQ. The CDR3 region is CASSPGTEKNIQYF. CDR3 coding DNA: TGCGCCAGCAGCCCCGGGACGGAAAAAAACATTCAGTACTTC.

The chain couples TRBV5-1 to TRBJ1-4; D is undetermined. The germline V gene encodes CDR1 SGHRS and CDR2 YFSETQ. The CDR3 is 14 residues long. Between the trimmed V and J ends, which lost 0 bases and 6 bases, there was a span of 9 bases. The CDR3 spells CASSLVGRDEKLFF. The CDR3 DNA reads as TGCGCCAGCAGCTTGGTGGGCAGAGATGAAAAACTGTTTTTT.

This clone was found a few times. The V call is TRBV18, the J call TRBJ2-7, with D possibly matching TRBD1 (6 bases). CDR3 length equals 16 residues. The ends were cut back, 2 bases at V and 4 bases at J, with 18 bases in the middle. The germline CDR1 and CDR2 sequences are KGHSH and LQKENI. As DNA, the CDR3 is TGTGCCAGCTCACCAGAGGTGACAGGTTTCCTTTACGAGCAGTACTTC. Translating it yields CASSPEVTGFLYEQYF.

The rearrangement links TRBV5-1 to TRBJ2-2; D is ambiguous. Looked up from germline, CDR1 is SGHRS and CDR2 is YFSETQ. The length of the CDR3 is 16 residues. Between the trimmed V and J ends, which lost 0 bases and 0 bases, there was a span of 9 bases. CDR3 region: CASSLDYGTNTGELFF. The CDR3 nucleotides are TGCGCCAGCAGCTTGGACTACGGAACGAACACCGGGGAGCTGTTTTTT.

The chain couples TRBV21-1 to TRBJ1-1. TRBV21-1 counts as a pseudogene. The CDR3 contains 16 residues. The CDR3 region has the DNA TGTGCCAAGCCGTTCCTTGGGCCCGGACTGAACACTGAAGCTTTCTTT. Amino acid sequence: CAKPFLGPGLNTEAFF.

This chain uses TRBV25-1 with TRBJ1-4; 10 bases agree with TRBD1. Unmatched junction bases numbered 4, after V lost 1 base and J lost 8 bases. CDR3 length: 15 residues. Germline V gene sequence: CDR1 MGHDK, CDR2 SYGVNS. The DNA for the CDR3 is TGTGCCAGCAGTGAATTGACAGGGGGCTGGGAAAAACTGTTTTTT. Its translation: CASSELTGGWEKLFF.

This sequence joins TRBV5-1 and TRBJ1-1; D not certain. V lost 0 bases and J lost 3, with 9 bases in between. Germline CDR1 is SGHRS and CDR2 is YFSETQ. CDR3 length: 14 amino acids. CDR3 DNA sequence: TGCGCCAGCAGCTTGGTCCAGGATTACACTGAAGCTTTCTTT. Protein: CASSLVQDYTEAFF.

This rearrangement joins TRBV27 to TRBJ1-6; no definite D call. Trimming took 5 bases from V and 0 from J, leaving 8 bases between them. In germline, CDR1 is MNHEY, CDR2 SMNVEV (reference sequence). CDR3 size: 15 residues. The DNA for the CDR3 is TGTGCCAGCAGTAGTACCAGCTCCTATAATTCACCCCTCCACTTT. This codes for CASSSTSSYNSPLHF.

CDR3 DNA sequence: TGTGCCAGCAGCTTAAACCCCCAGGGGGGTAATGAAAAACTGTTTTTT. Protein sequence: CASSLNPQGGNEKLFF. The chain links TRBV7-3 to TRBJ1-4; 7 bases fit TRBD1. The CDR3 consists of 16 residues. Germline-derived CDR1 and CDR2 are SGHTA and FQGTGA. V lost 1 base to trimming and J lost 4 bases; unmatched junction nucleotides: 6. Full variable domain (rest looked up from reference TRBV7-3 and TRBJ1-4): GAGVSQTPSNKVTEKGKYVELRCDPISGHTALYWYRQSLGQGPEFLIYFQGTGAADDSGLPNDRFFAVRPEGSVSTLKIQRTERGDSAVYLCASSLNPQGGNEKLFFGSGTQLSVL.

The chain recombines TRBV15 with TRBJ1-4; tentatively, D is TRBD1 (5 bases). Per germline, CDR1 LNHNV and CDR2 YYDKDF (reference sequence). The V and J ends lost 1 base and 7 bases respectively, with 16 bases between them. This CDR3 is built from 16 residues. CDR3 residues: CATSRGDRRRGEKLFF. In DNA form, the CDR3 reads TGTGCCACCAGCAGAGGGGACCGCAGGCGGGGTGAAAAACTGTTTTTT.